These 22 T cell receptor beta chains share one sample of origin, sequenced in a study of T-cell memory formation after mild COVID-19. TCRdb used MiXCR to reprocess the 5' RACE reads, holding one entry per CDR3 protein. The repertoire includes 400,000 or so distinct CDR3 sequences, 15% to 20% of them detected once, and 8.4% sits in the top ten. Sequencing input: PBMCs or a T cell subset sorted from them (not recorded which). These receptors originate from an adult woman who had mild COVID-19 (a few samples of this study predate the infection). Cell type and time point are not known.

This clonotype was recorded at least ten times. This chain connects TRBV7-2 to TRBJ2-1; D gene ambiguous. The V end was cut by 3 bases, the J end by 0 bases, with 9 bases between. CDR1 and CDR2 (germline): SGHTA, FQGNSA. This CDR3 comprises 15 residues. The CDR3 loop reads CASSFQWGSYNEQFF. The CDR3 DNA is TGTGCCAGCAGCTTTCAATGGGGCTCCTACAATGAGCAGTTCTTC.

This chain connects TRBV24-1 to TRBJ2-7; D is unclear. Germline CDR1 reads KGHDR; CDR2 reads SFDVKD. This CDR3 comprises 13 residues. Trimming cost V 3 bases and J 2 bases, with 7 bases left between them. The CDR3, as DNA: TGTGCCACCAGTGATGACCTCACCTACGAGCAGTACTTC. Its translation: CATSDDLTYEQYF.

The genes are TRBV9 and TRBJ2-3; TRBD2 aligns across 13 bases. Unmatched junction bases numbered 6, after V lost 1 base and J lost 4 bases. Germline V gives CDR1 SGDLS, CDR2 YYNGEE. The CDR3 is made up of 17 amino acids. DNA for the CDR3: TGTGCCAGCAGCGTAAGAGGACTAGCGGGAGTTCCAGATACGCAGTATTTT. This sequence encodes CASSVRGLAGVPDTQYF.

The chain uses TRBV7-2 and TRBJ2-7; TRBD1 aligns across 10 bases. Trimming at V came to 5 bases and at J to 2 bases, leaving 12 bases not matched to a gene. Looked up from germline, CDR1 is SGHTA and CDR2 is FQGNSA. The CDR3 spans 17 residues. CDR3 in DNA: TGTGCCAGCAGCCCGAGGGGGGGGACAGGGGACCCCTACGAGCAGTACTTC. This translates into CASSPRGGTGDPYEQYF.

CDR3: CASSPTPGLAGNEQYF. CDR3 nucleotides: TGTGCCAGCAGCCCTACACCGGGACTAGCGGGAAACGAGCAGTACTTC. This sequence joins TRBV4-2 and TRBJ2-7; 13 bases fit TRBD2. Germline CDR1 is LGHNA and CDR2 is YNFKEQ. The ends lost 4 bases at V and 5 bases at J; junction bases unmatched: 8. The CDR3 has 16 residues.

For the CDR3, the DNA is TGTGCCAGCAGTCCCGGTAGACAGTCCTACAATGAGCAGTTCTTC. Its protein product is CASSPGRQSYNEQFF. V usage is TRBV7-3 and J usage is TRBJ2-1; perhaps TRBD1 as D (5 bases). V gave up 6 bases and J gave up 1 base, with 13 bases separating them. Germline values: CDR1 SGHTA, CDR2 FQGTGA. The CDR3 consists of 15 residues.

Here the CDR3 reads CSAREPGQSRYNEQFF. DNA of the CDR3: TGCAGTGCTAGAGAACCCGGACAATCGAGATACAATGAGCAGTTCTTC. The V gene is TRBV20-1, the J gene TRBJ2-1, with a weak D call TRBD1 (5 bases). From germline, CDR1 is DFQATT and CDR2 SNEGSKA (reference sequence). V lost 0 bases, J lost 4 bases, and 16 bases lay in between. The CDR3 is 16 residues long.

The rearrangement links TRBV20-1 to TRBJ2-1, with 10 bases aligning to TRBD2. This CDR3 contains 15 residues. V was pared by 5 bases and J by 9 bases, with 13 bases of the junction left unmatched. Germline values: CDR1 DFQATT, CDR2 SNEGSKA (reference sequence). DNA of the CDR3: TGCAGTGCTTTTAAGGCGTCTAGCGGGAGTATTGAGCAGTTCTTC. Its translation: CSAFKASSGSIEQFF.

Only a few counts were recorded for this clonotype. CDR3 sequence (DNA): TGTGCCAGCAGTTACTCCTTGGAAGGGCAGCCCCAGCATTTT. Amino acids: CASSYSLEGQPQHF. The chain joins TRBV6-5 to TRBJ1-5; D call uncertain. With 0 bases removed from V and 7 bases from J, the gap between germline ends came to 10 bases. The germline gives CDR1 MNHEY, CDR2 SVGAGI. This CDR3 has 14 amino acids.

The V and J genes are TRBV7-3 and TRBJ2-1; no reliable D call. Germline V gene sequence: CDR1 SGHTA, CDR2 FQGTGA. V was shortened by 3 bases and J by 6 bases, with 15 bases between the two germline ends. The CDR3 sequence is 15 residues long. The CDR3 nucleotides read TGTGCCAGCAGCTTGGACCTTCAACGTAGCAATGAGCAGTTCTTC. Its protein product is CASSLDLQRSNEQFF.

V usage is TRBV12-3 or TRBV12-4 and J usage is TRBJ2-7; no clear D. Between the trimmed V and J ends, which lost 2 bases and 5 bases, there was a span of 13 bases. The CDR3 runs to 14 residues. The CDR3 sequence: CASSLRQAGHEQYF. In DNA form, the CDR3 reads TGTGCCAGCAGTTTAAGGCAGGCAGGCCACGAGCAGTACTTC.

This clonotype was seen a handful of times. The gene calls are TRBV7-9 and TRBJ2-2; D not certain. This CDR3 spans 14 amino acids. Trimming took off 3 bases at V and 4 bases at J, with 9 bases between the two ends. CDR1 SEHNR and CDR2 FQNEAQ come from the germline V gene (reference sequence). In nucleotides, the CDR3 is TGTGCCAGCAGCTTTAAGGGTATCACCGGGGAGCTGTTTTTT. Amino acids: CASSFKGITGELFF.

This clonotype has a handful of counts. This chain uses TRBV7-8 with TRBJ2-3; D is perhaps TRBD1 (5 bases). This CDR3 contains 17 residues. Germline V gene lookup returns CDR1 SGHVS and CDR2 FQNEAQ. Trimming cost V 1 base and J 2 bases, with 16 bases left between them. The CDR3 sequence: CASSLGVPGSVTDTQYF. The DNA for the CDR3 is TGTGCCAGCAGCTTAGGGGTGCCAGGGTCCGTCACAGATACGCAGTATTTT.

This clonotype was counted between two and nine times. The chain links TRBV12-3 or TRBV12-4 to TRBJ2-1, with TRBD1 matching over 7 bases. The ends lost 6 bases at V and 5 bases at J; junction bases unmatched: 16. The CDR3 is 17 residues long. CDR3 DNA sequence: TGTGCCAGCAGATCTAGGGGGCGCGTAATGTCCGACAATGAGCAGTTCTTC. Translation gives CASRSRGRVMSDNEQFF.

The V and J genes are TRBV3-1 and TRBJ1-2; D is perhaps TRBD1 (6 bases). In germline, CDR1 is LGHDT, CDR2 YNNKEL (reference sequence). The V end lost 1 base, the J end lost 4 bases, and 7 bases lay between the germline ends. The CDR3 has 13 amino acids. CDR3 nucleotides: TGTGCCAGCAGCCAAGGACAGGTCTATGGCTACACCTTC. Translating gives CASSQGQVYGYTF.

This sequence joins TRBV24-1 and TRBJ1-2; TRBD1 aligns across 12 bases. CDR3 length: 16 residues. V trimming: 3 bases; J trimming: 4 bases; junction bases outside the gene matches: 5. Germline CDR1 is KGHDR and CDR2 is SFDVKD. CDR3 sequence (DNA): TGTGCCACCAGTGATGATGGGACAGGGGGCTTCTATGGCTACACCTTC. It codes for CATSDDGTGGFYGYTF.

This clonotype was seen only a few times. The J gene is TRBJ2-1, the V gene TRBV7-2, with TRBD2 matching 10 bases. This CDR3 spans 16 amino acids. Germline CDR1 SGHTA, CDR2 FQGNSA. The V gene end was trimmed by 1 base and the J gene end by 7 bases; junction bases not matched to a gene: 7. The CDR3 nucleotides read TGTGCCAGCAGCTTAGGAGCGGGAGGGGTGAGAAATGAGCAGTTCTTC. Amino acid sequence: CASSLGAGGVRNEQFF.

The chain combines TRBV2 with TRBJ2-3; 9 bases agree with TRBD2. The CDR3 length is 15 residues. Germline trimming cut 5 bases from V and 4 bases from J; bases unmatched to any gene: 7. The germline V gene encodes CDR1 SNHLY and CDR2 FYNNEI. CDR3: CASSFSGRFADTQYF. The CDR3 DNA reads TGTGCCAGCAGTTTTAGCGGGAGATTCGCAGATACGCAGTATTTT.

The rearrangement joins TRBV24-1 to TRBJ2-3; TRBD1 is a possible D gene (6 bases). Trimming cost V 3 bases and J 6 bases, with 9 bases left between them. The CDR3 totals 13 residues. Germline lookup yields CDR1 KGHDR and CDR2 SFDVKD. The CDR3 is CATSDGQGDTQYF. The CDR3 bases are TGTGCCACCAGTGATGGGCAGGGGGATACGCAGTATTTT.

This clonotype turned up a few times. The chain recombines TRBV20-1 with TRBJ2-3; no clear D gene. The germline V gene has CDR1 DFQATT and CDR2 SNEGSKA (reference sequence). The CDR3 runs 14 residues. Trimming shortened V by 3 bases and J by 6 bases, and 16 bases separated the two germline ends. In DNA, the CDR3 is TGCAGTGCTAGGGGTCCTGGAGCCACCGATACGCAGTATTTT. Translating gives CSARGPGATDTQYF.

The V and J genes are TRBV12-3 or TRBV12-4 and TRBJ2-7; 9 bases fit TRBD2. The V gene end was trimmed by 6 bases and the J gene end by 11 bases; junction bases not matched to a gene: 8. This CDR3 spans 12 amino acids. CDR3 sequence reads: CASSPGGTSKYF. The CDR3 nucleotides read TGTGCCAGCAGCCCCGGGGGGACTAGCAAGTACTTC.

This chain connects TRBV7-9 to TRBJ1-2; no firm D call. Trimming shortened V by 5 bases and J by 6 bases, and 7 bases separated the two germline ends. Germline V gene data show CDR1 as SEHNR and CDR2 as FQNEAQ (reference sequence). The CDR3 contains 11 residues. The DNA for the CDR3 is TGTGCCAGCAGCACACCTCATGGCTACACCTTC. This gives the protein CASSTPHGYTF.